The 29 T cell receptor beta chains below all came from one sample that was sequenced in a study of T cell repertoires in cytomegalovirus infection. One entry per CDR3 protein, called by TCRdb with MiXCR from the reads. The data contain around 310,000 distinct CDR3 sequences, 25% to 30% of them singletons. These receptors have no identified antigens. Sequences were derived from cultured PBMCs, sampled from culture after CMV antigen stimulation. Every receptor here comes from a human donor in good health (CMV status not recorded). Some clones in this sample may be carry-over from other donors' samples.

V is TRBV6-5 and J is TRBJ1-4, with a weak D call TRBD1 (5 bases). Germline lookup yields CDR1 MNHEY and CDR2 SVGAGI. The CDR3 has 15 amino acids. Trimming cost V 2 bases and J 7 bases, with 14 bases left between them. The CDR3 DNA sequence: TGTGCCAGCAGTTACATCGGGGGTCTGGGTGAAAAACTGTTTTTT. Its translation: CASSYIGGLGEKLFF.

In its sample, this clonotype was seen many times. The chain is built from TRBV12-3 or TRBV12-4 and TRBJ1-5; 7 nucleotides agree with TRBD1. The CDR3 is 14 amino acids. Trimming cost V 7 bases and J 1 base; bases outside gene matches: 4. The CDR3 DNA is TGTGCCAGCACCTACAGGGGAAGCAATCAGCCCCAGCATTTT. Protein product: CASTYRGSNQPQHF.

The CDR3 region is CASSLNPPPVAGGSSGANVLTF. In DNA form, the CDR3 reads TGTGCCAGCAGCTTAAACCCCCCCCCGGTAGCGGGAGGCAGCTCTGGGGCCAACGTCCTGACTTTC. The chain recombines TRBV7-3 with TRBJ2-6, with TRBD2 matching over 10 bases. CDR1 and CDR2 (germline): SGHTA, FQGTGA. J was trimmed by 0 bases and V by 1 base; bases with no gene match: 15. The CDR3 extends over 22 amino acids.

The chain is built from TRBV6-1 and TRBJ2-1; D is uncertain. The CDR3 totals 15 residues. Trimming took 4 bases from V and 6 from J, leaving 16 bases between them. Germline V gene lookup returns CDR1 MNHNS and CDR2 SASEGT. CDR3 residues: CASSGLNHRPNEQFF. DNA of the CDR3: TGTGCCAGCAGTGGGTTGAATCACCGCCCCAATGAGCAGTTCTTC.

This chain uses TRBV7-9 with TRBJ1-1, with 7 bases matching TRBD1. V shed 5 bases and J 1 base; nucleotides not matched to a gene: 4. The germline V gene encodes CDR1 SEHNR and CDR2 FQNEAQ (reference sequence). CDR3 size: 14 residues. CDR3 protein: CASSNGTANTEAFF. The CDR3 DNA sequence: TGTGCCAGCAGCAACGGGACAGCGAACACTGAAGCTTTCTTT.

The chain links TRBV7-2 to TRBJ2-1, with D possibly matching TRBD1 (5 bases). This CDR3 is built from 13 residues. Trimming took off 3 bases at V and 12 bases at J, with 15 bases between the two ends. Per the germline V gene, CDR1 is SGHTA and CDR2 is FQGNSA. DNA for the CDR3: TGTGCCAGCAGCTTTCGACAGACCCTAGGGCAGTTCTTC. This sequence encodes CASSFRQTLGQFF.

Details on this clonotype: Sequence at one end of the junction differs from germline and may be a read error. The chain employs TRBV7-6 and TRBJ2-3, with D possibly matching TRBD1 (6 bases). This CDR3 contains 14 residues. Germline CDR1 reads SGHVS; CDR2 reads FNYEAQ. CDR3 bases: TGTGCTAGCAGCTTAGGTGGGGGCGTAGATACGCAGTATTTT. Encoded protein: CASSLGGGVDTQYF. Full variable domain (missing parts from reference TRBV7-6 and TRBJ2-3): GAGVSQSPRYKVTKRGQDVALRCDPISGHVSLYWYRQALGQGPEFLTYFNYEAQQDKSGLPNDRFSAERPEGSISTLTIQRTEQRDSAMYRCASSLGGGVDTQYFGPGTRLTVL.

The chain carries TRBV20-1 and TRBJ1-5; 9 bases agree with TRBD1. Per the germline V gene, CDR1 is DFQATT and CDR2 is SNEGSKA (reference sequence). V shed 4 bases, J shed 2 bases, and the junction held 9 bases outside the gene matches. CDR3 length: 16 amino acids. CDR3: CSATLGQGKGNQPQHF. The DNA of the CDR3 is TGCAGTGCTACCTTGGGACAGGGAAAGGGCAATCAGCCCCAGCATTTT.

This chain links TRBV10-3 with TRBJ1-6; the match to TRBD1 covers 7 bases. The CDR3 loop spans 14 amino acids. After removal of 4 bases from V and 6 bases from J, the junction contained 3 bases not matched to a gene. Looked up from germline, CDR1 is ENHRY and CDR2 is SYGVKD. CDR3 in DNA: TGTGCCATCAGTGTCGGGACAGCTAATTCACCCCTCCACTTT. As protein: CAISVGTANSPLHF.

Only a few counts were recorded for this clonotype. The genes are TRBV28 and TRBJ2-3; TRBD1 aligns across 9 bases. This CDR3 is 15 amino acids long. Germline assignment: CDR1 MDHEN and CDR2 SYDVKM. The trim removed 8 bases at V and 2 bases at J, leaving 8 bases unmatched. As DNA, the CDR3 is TGTGCCAGCTCCGAAACAGGGGGCAACACAGATACGCAGTATTTT. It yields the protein CASSETGGNTDTQYF.

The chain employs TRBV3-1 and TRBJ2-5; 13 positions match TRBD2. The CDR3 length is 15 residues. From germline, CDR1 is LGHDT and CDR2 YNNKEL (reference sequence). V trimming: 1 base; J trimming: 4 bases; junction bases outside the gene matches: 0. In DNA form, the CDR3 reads TGTGCCAGCAGCCAAGGGACTAGCGGGAGAGAGACCCAGTACTTC. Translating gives CASSQGTSGRETQYF.

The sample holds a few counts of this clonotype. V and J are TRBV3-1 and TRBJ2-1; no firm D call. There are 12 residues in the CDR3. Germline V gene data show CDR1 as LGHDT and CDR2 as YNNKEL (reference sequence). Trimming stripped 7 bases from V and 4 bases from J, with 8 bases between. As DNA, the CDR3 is TGTGCCAGCATAAGCGAGTACAATGAGCAGTTCTTC. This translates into CASISEYNEQFF.

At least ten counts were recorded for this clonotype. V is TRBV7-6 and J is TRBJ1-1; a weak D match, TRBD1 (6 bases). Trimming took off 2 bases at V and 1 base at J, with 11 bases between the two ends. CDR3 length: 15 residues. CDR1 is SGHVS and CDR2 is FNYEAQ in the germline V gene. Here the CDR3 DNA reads TGTGCCAGCAGCTTAAGAGGGGGGGCGAACACTGAAGCTTTCTTT. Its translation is CASSLRGGANTEAFF.

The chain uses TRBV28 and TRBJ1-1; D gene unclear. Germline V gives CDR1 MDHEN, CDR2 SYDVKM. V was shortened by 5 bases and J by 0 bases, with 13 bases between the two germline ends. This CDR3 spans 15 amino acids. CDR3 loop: CASSHGGVMNTEAFF. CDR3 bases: TGTGCCAGCAGTCACGGAGGCGTAATGAACACTGAAGCTTTCTTT.

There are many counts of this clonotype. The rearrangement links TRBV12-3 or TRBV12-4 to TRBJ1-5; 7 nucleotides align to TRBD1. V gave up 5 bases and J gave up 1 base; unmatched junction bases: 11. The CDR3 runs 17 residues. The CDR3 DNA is TGTGCCAGCAGTCCCTCGACAGGGTGGGACAGCAATCAGCCCCAGCATTTT. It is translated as CASSPSTGWDSNQPQHF.

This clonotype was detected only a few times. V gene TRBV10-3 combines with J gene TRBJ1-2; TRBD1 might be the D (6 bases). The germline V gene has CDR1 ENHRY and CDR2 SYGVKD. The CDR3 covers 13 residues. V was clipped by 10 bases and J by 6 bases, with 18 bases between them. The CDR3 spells CATYLQRGNGYTF. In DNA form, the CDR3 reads TGTGCCACCTACCTGCAAAGGGGGAATGGCTACACCTTC.

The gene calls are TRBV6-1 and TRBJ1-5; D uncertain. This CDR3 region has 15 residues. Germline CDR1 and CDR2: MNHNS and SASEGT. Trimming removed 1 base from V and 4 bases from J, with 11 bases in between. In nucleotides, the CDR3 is TGTGCCAGCAGTGAAGGGGCCTCAAGAAATCAGCCCCAGCATTTT. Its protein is CASSEGASRNQPQHF.

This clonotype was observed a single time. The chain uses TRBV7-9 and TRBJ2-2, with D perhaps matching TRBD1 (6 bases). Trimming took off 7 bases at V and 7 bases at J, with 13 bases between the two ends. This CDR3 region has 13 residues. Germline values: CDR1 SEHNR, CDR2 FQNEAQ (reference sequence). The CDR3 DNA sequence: TGTGCCAGCAACTCCGAGGGGGTCGGGGAGCTGTTTTTT. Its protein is CASNSEGVGELFF.

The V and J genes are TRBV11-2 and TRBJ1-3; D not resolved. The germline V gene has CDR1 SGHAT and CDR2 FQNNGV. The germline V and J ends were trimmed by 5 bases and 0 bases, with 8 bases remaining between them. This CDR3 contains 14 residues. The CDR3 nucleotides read TGTGCCAGCAGCCGGGGTGTCTCTGGAAACACCATATATTTT. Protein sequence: CASSRGVSGNTIYF.

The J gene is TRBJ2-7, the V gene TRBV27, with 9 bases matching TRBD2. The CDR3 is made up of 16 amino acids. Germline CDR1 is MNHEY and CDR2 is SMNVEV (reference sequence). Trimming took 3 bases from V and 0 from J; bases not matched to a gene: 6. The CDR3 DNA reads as TGTGCCAGCAGTTTCCTAGCGGGATCGACCTCCTACGAGCAGTACTTC. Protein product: CASSFLAGSTSYEQYF.

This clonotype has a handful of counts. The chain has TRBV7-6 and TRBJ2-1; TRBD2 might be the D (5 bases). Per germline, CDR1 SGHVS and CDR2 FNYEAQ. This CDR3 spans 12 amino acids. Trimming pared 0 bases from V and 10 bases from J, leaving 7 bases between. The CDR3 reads CASSLASGEQFF. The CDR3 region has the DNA TGTGCCAGCAGCTTAGCCTCGGGAGAGCAGTTCTTC.

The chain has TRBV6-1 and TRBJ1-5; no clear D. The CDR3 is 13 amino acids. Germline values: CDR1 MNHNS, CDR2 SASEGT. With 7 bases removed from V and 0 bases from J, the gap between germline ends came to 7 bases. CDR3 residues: CASTGGSNQPQHF. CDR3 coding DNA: TGTGCCAGCACAGGCGGTAGCAATCAGCCCCAGCATTTT.

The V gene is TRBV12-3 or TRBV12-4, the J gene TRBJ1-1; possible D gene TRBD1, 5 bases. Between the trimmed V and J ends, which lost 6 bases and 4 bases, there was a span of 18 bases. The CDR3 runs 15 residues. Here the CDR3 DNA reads TGTGCCAGCAGCTCCTCCGGGGGTAAAAGCACTGAAGCTTTCTTT. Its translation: CASSSSGGKSTEAFF.

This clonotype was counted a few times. The CDR3: CASSLPVSGAANYGYTF. The CDR3 coding sequence is TGTGCCAGCAGCTTACCGGTGTCGGGGGCGGCTAACTATGGCTACACCTTC. The chain recombines TRBV11-2 with TRBJ1-2, with D perhaps TRBD1 (6 bases). There are 17 residues in the CDR3. Germline CDR1 is SGHAT and CDR2 is FQNNGV. Trimming pared 2 bases from V and 0 bases from J, leaving 16 bases between.

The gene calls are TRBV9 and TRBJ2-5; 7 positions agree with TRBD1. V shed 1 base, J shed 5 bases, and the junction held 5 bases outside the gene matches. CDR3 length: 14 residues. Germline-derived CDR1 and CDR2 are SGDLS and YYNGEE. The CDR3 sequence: CASSVKGARETQYF. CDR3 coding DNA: TGTGCCAGCAGCGTAAAGGGGGCGCGGGAGACCCAGTACTTC.

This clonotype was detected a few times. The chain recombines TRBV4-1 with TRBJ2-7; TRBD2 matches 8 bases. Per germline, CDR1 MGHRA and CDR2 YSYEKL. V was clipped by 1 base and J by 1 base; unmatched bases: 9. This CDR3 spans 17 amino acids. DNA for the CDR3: TGCGCCAGCAGCCAAGGGGGCCGGGGGGGCAAGTCCTACGAGCAGTACTTC. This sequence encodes CASSQGGRGGKSYEQYF.

This chain's CDR3 is CASSIDGPEMRGNTEAFF. As DNA, the CDR3 is TGTGCCAGTAGTATAGACGGTCCGGAAATGAGGGGCAACACTGAAGCTTTCTTT. V usage is TRBV19 and J usage is TRBJ1-1, with D perhaps matching TRBD1 (5 bases). This CDR3 contains 18 residues. V was trimmed by 0 bases and J by 2 bases, leaving 19 bases between them. Germline V gene lookup returns CDR1 LNHDA and CDR2 SQIVND (reference sequence).

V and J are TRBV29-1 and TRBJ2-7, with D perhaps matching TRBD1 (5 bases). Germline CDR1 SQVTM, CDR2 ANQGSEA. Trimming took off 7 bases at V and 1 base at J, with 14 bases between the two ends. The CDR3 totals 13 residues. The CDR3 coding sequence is TGCAGCGCCCAGGGCTCGGCTTCCTACGAGCAGTACTTC. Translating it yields CSAQGSASYEQYF.

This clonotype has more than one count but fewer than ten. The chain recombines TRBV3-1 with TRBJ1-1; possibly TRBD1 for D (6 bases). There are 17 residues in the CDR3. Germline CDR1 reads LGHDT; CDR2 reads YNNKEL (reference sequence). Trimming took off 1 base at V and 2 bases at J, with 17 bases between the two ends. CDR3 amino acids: CASSQGNARGRNTEAFF. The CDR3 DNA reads TGTGCCAGCAGCCAAGGGAACGCCAGGGGAAGAAACACTGAAGCTTTCTTT.